This T cell receptor beta chain was obtained from a study of blood T cell repertoires in COVID-19. About the research overall: Researchers got acute and convalescent COVID-19 samples from the United States, Italy and Spain.

Adults between roughly 18 and 90 years of age took part from under 30 US areas. Clinical history reported by participants formed the basis on which cohorts were assigned. The CDR3 has 18 amino acids. Per the germline V gene, CDR1 is SGHRS and CDR2 is YFSETQ. V was pared by 6 bases and J by 2 bases, with 17 bases of the junction left unmatched. The protocol was immunoSEQ multiplex PCR, while the TCRdb copy is restricted to in-frame clones and leaves out a portion. The sample comprises about 270,000 clones, over 75% of which are singletons, and 2% to 3% rests with the top ten. The sequence derives from a woman between 18 and 29 years old who had recovered from COVID-19. The chain has TRBV5-1 and TRBJ1-2; 9 bases map to TRBD1. The sample was PBMCs or T cells enriched from blood (not recorded which). The chain's CDR3 is CASILSGTGRGSNYGYTF. CDR3 nucleotide sequence: TGCGCCAGCATCCTATCCGGGACAGGGAGGGGATCGAACTATGGCTACACCTTC.